These 31 T cell receptor beta chains originate from one sample sequenced in a study of naive and memory T cell subsets. Treatment here: skin biopsy from PPD injection site in Mantoux-positive individual. A UMI-containing oligonucleotide was joined by 3' ligation to the TCR cDNA template. The SP2 primer and nested alpha and beta constant region primers amplified ligated cDNA in four rounds. TCRdb reprocessed the UMI-ligation and nested PCR reads via MiXCR and lists one record per CDR3 protein. The table shows around 31,000 distinct CDR3 sequences, with about 6.9% occurring only once. Here the sequenced sample was skin, taken from a tuberculin skin test site. These receptors were collected from an adult in good health.

This clonotype was seen ten or more times. The J gene is TRBJ2-1, the V gene TRBV25-1, with TRBD2 matching 9 bases. CDR1 MGHDK and CDR2 SYGVNS come from the germline V gene. J gave up 7 bases and V 3 bases, and 7 bases lay outside the gene matches. This CDR3 has 15 amino acids. CDR3 region: CASSDGSGGRNEQFF. Here the CDR3 DNA reads TGTGCCAGCAGTGACGGTAGCGGGGGCCGGAATGAGCAGTTCTTC.

This clonotype was picked up many times. The rearrangement links TRBV11-2 to TRBJ2-2; 10 bases agree with TRBD1. From germline, CDR1 is SGHAT and CDR2 FQNNGV. The V and J ends lost 4 bases and 1 base, in that order; junction bases with no gene match: 15. The CDR3 loop spans 20 amino acids. The CDR3 DNA sequence: TGTGCCAGCAGCTCGGGGCTCCGGGACAGGGGCCTTAAGAACACCGGGGAGCTGTTTTTT. Protein sequence: CASSSGLRDRGLKNTGELFF.

This clonotype was counted ten times or more. J is TRBJ2-7 and V is TRBV7-9; 7 bases line up with TRBD2. Trimming cost V 5 bases and J 4 bases; bases outside gene matches: 8. The CDR3 loop spans 14 amino acids. CDR1 is SEHNR and CDR2 is FQNEAQ in the germline V gene (reference sequence). CDR3 in DNA: TGTGCCAGCAGCGCGCCGGGGGGTGTATACGAGCAGTACTTC. This gives the protein CASSAPGGVYEQYF.

This clonotype was seen only a few times. The chain links TRBV10-1 to TRBJ2-5; D possibly uses TRBD1 or TRBD2 (5 bases each). The CDR3 consists of 13 residues. The V gene lost 0 bases and the J gene lost 5 bases, with 7 bases spanning the gap. CDR1 WNHNN and CDR2 SYGVQD come from the germline V gene (reference sequence). DNA of the CDR3: TGCGCCAGCAGTGAGTCGGGACGGGAGACCCAGTACTTC. Translating it yields CASSESGRETQYF.

In its sample, this clonotype was seen many times. The J gene is TRBJ2-2, the V gene TRBV6-5, with a possible D match to TRBD1 (6 bases). The CDR3 runs 16 residues. CDR1 and CDR2 from the germline V gene are MNHEY and SVGAGI. The V end was cut by 4 bases, the J end by 6 bases, with 18 bases between. The CDR3 DNA reads as TGTGCCAGCAGTTCTCTACCGGGACAAAGGGCCGGGGAGCTGTTTTTT. It is translated as CASSSLPGQRAGELFF.

Many counts were recorded for this clonotype. V gene TRBV12-3 or TRBV12-4 combines with J gene TRBJ2-7; D remains ambiguous. The CDR3 runs 14 residues. V lost 5 bases, J lost 0 bases, and 11 bases lay in between. The CDR3 region is CASSPDISSYEQYF. CDR3 coding DNA: TGTGCCAGCAGTCCCGACATAAGCTCCTACGAGCAGTACTTC.

This clonotype was recorded at least ten times. V is TRBV20-1 and J is TRBJ1-6; D is unresolved. Germline lookup yields CDR1 DFQATT and CDR2 SNEGSKA (reference sequence). V was shortened by 6 bases and J by 9 bases, with 21 bases between the two germline ends. This CDR3 comprises 15 residues. The CDR3 sequence is CSAQNGLFQASPLHF. The CDR3 coding sequence is TGCAGTGCCCAAAATGGACTCTTTCAGGCTTCACCCCTCCACTTT.

This chain connects TRBV19 to TRBJ2-7; 7 positions match TRBD2. The CDR3 covers 12 residues. J was trimmed by 6 bases and V by 7 bases; bases with no gene match: 6. Germline assignment: CDR1 LNHDA and CDR2 SQIVND (reference sequence). The CDR3 DNA is TGTGCCAGTACCCCGGGCGGGGGCGAGCAGTACTTC. This translates into CASTPGGGEQYF.

Note on this clonotype: At one boundary the junction diverges from the germline segment, which might be a read error. The chain uses TRBV18 and TRBJ1-6, with D possibly being TRBD1 (5 bases). Germline CDR1 KGHSH, CDR2 LQKENI. CDR3 length: 14 amino acids. CDR3 sequence: CASSPAGQNSPLHF. The CDR3 DNA reads as TGTGCCAGCTCACCCGCAGGGCAGAATTCGCCCCTCCACTTT.

This clonotype was picked up many times. This chain joins TRBV19 and TRBJ2-2, with 7 bases fitting TRBD2. Germline V gene sequence: CDR1 LNHDA, CDR2 SQIVND (reference sequence). This CDR3 comprises 15 residues. After removal of 5 bases from V and 4 bases from J, the junction contained 7 bases not matched to a gene. The CDR3 here is CASSYLAGVTGELFF. DNA of the CDR3: TGTGCCAGTAGTTATTTGGCGGGGGTCACCGGGGAGCTGTTTTTT. Full variable domain (remainder filled in from reference TRBV19 and TRBJ2-2): DGGITQSPKYLFRKEGQNVTLSCEQNLNHDAMYWYRQDPGQGLRLIYYSQIVNDFQKGDIAEGYSVSREKKESFPLTVTSAQKNPTAFYLCASSYLAGVTGELFFGEGSRLTVL.

This clonotype occurred many times. J is TRBJ2-7 and V is TRBV12-3 or TRBV12-4; D gene uncertain. With 2 bases removed from V and 2 bases from J, the gap between germline ends came to 10 bases. The CDR3 has 14 residues. The DNA for the CDR3 is TGTGCCAGCAGTTTATCGTCAGGCACCTACGAGCAGTACTTC. Translating it yields CASSLSSGTYEQYF.

This clonotype was observed a handful of times. V and J are TRBV5-6 and TRBJ1-2, with TRBD1 identical over 9 bases. CDR3 length: 17 amino acids. Germline V gene lookup returns CDR1 SGHDT and CDR2 YYEEEE. The junction had 16 bases not matched to a gene; V was cut back by 5 bases and J by 5 bases. Here the CDR3 reads CASSVWGTGIEDYGYTF. The CDR3, as DNA: TGTGCCAGCAGTGTGTGGGGGACAGGGATTGAAGATTATGGCTACACCTTC.

There are many counts of this clonotype. The chain joins TRBV7-6 to TRBJ2-7; 10 positions agree with TRBD1. Germline V CDR1 and CDR2: SGHVS, FNYEAQ. V was pared by 2 bases and J by 2 bases, with 3 bases of the junction left unmatched. The CDR3 contains 15 residues. CDR3 coding DNA: TGTGCCAGCAGCTTATCTGGGACAGGGGCCTACGAGCAGTACTTC. Translation: CASSLSGTGAYEQYF.

This clonotype was seen only a few times. The CDR3 sequence is CASSPEGEVKNEKLFF. The CDR3 nucleotides read TGCGCCAGCAGCCCCGAAGGGGAGGTGAAGAATGAAAAACTGTTTTTT. The V call is TRBV5-1, the J call TRBJ1-4, with a possible D match to TRBD1 (5 bases). V was cut by 4 bases and J by 5 bases, with 18 bases left in between. This CDR3 spans 16 amino acids. Germline V CDR1 and CDR2: SGHRS, YFSETQ.

This clonotype has at least ten counts. The chain's CDR3 is CASSLRQGGGYTF. In DNA form, the CDR3 reads TGTGCCAGCAGTTTGCGGCAGGGGGGAGGCTACACCTTC. The chain is built from TRBV6-5 and TRBJ1-2, with 7 bases fitting TRBD1. The CDR3 has 13 residues. Per the germline V gene, CDR1 is MNHEY and CDR2 is SVGAGI. V gave up 4 bases and J gave up 8 bases; unmatched junction bases: 7.

The table lists this clonotype with many counts. V is TRBV20-1 and J is TRBJ2-4; the D gene could be TRBD1 or TRBD2 (5 bases each). The germline V gene encodes CDR1 DFQATT and CDR2 SNEGSKA (reference sequence). V lost 1 base, J lost 2 bases, and 18 bases lay in between. The length of the CDR3 is 17 residues. CDR3 DNA: TGCAGTGCTAGAGGGGGGAGAGGTTTTGAACCCAAAAACATTCAGTACTTC. Protein sequence: CSARGGRGFEPKNIQYF.

This clonotype occurred many times. The rearrangement joins TRBV19 to TRBJ1-1; 7 bases map to TRBD1. Trimming took 6 bases from V and 1 from J; bases not matched to a gene: 17. Germline values: CDR1 LNHDA, CDR2 SQIVND (reference sequence). CDR3 length: 18 residues. CDR3 nucleotides: TGTGCCAGTAGCCTCGGACAAGGCACAGGGGCTTCGAACACTGAAGCTTTCTTT. It codes for CASSLGQGTGASNTEAFF.

The rearrangement joins TRBV7-2 to TRBJ1-1, with D unclear. The length of the CDR3 is 13 residues. From germline, CDR1 is SGHTA and CDR2 FQGNSA. Deletions cut 6 bases from V and 8 bases from J, with 16 bases between. The CDR3 coding sequence is TGTGCCAGCAGTCCAACCCTTCGGAGAGAAGCTTTCTTT. Its protein is CASSPTLRREAFF.

This clonotype ranks as medium-sized. This chain uses TRBV12-3 or TRBV12-4 with TRBJ2-7; D may be TRBD1 or TRBD2 (6 bases each). The V gene lost 8 bases and the J gene lost 3 bases, with 17 bases spanning the gap. CDR3 size: 14 residues. In DNA form, the CDR3 reads TGTGCCAGCGGGATGACAGGCGGGGTCTACGAGCAGTACTTC. The encoded protein is CASGMTGGVYEQYF.

This clonotype occurred many times. The rearrangement links TRBV6-2 or TRBV6-3 to TRBJ2-2; 13 bases match TRBD2. CDR1 MNHEY and CDR2 SVGEGT come from the germline V gene. The CDR3 is made up of 21 amino acids. V was pared by 2 bases and J by 0 bases, with 12 bases of the junction left unmatched. CDR3 protein: CASSYTKRTSGGYTNTGELFF. CDR3 in DNA: TGTGCCAGCAGTTACACCAAACGGACTAGCGGGGGATATACGAACACCGGGGAGCTGTTTTTT.

In this sample, this clonotype turned up many times. This sequence joins TRBV6-1 and TRBJ1-1; 9 positions match TRBD1. The CDR3 totals 16 residues. Germline CDR1 MNHNS, CDR2 SASEGT. After removal of 6 bases from V and 0 bases from J, the junction contained 8 bases not matched to a gene. This CDR3 is CASSAGTGQMNTEAFF. In DNA form, the CDR3 reads TGTGCCAGCAGCGCTGGGACAGGGCAGATGAACACTGAAGCTTTCTTT.

This clonotype was counted only a few times. One junction end does not reproduce the germline sequence, and a read error may be involved. The chain carries TRBV12-3 or TRBV12-4 and TRBJ1-2, with 8 positions matching TRBD1. This CDR3 contains 14 residues. The chain's CDR3 is CASRRQDRESGDTF. Written as DNA, the CDR3 is TGTGCCAGCAGGCGTCAGGACAGGGAGAGTGGCGACACCTTC.

The chain's CDR3 is CASSWGGSSGNTIYF. The CDR3, as DNA: TGTGCCAGCAGCTGGGGGGGGAGCTCTGGAAACACCATATATTTT. The chain recombines TRBV7-9 with TRBJ1-3; possibly TRBD1 for D (5 bases). The V gene's germline CDR1 is SEHNR and CDR2 FQNEAQ (reference sequence). Trimming removed 4 bases at V and 0 bases at J, with 10 bases between. The CDR3 runs to 15 residues.

This clonotype has a count of ten or more. The chain carries TRBV4-1 and TRBJ1-4, with 9 bases lining up with TRBD1. The CDR3 length is 15 residues. Germline V CDR1 and CDR2: MGHRA, YSYEKL. V dropped 4 bases and J dropped 8; count of bases not matched to a gene: 8. The CDR3 reads CASSREGQGEEKLFF. CDR3 sequence (DNA): TGCGCCAGCAGCCGCGAGGGACAGGGTGAAGAAAAACTGTTTTTT.

This clonotype was seen only a few times. The CDR3 loop is CASSRLTENTIYF. The CDR3, as DNA: TGTGCCAGCAGCCGCCTAACTGAAAACACCATATATTTT. V usage is TRBV6-5 and J usage is TRBJ1-3, with unresolved D. The CDR3 covers 13 residues. Trimming stripped 6 bases from V and 6 bases from J, with 12 bases between. The V gene's germline CDR1 is MNHEY and CDR2 SVGAGI.

This clonotype was counted ten times or more. This chain links TRBV19 with TRBJ1-1; D unclear. This CDR3 has 14 residues. Trimming stripped 6 bases from V and 0 bases from J, with 11 bases between. Germline loops: CDR1 LNHDA, CDR2 SQIVND (reference sequence). CDR3 nucleotides: TGTGCCAGTAGGGGAGGGATTATGAACACTGAAGCTTTCTTT. It specifies CASRGGIMNTEAFF.

This clonotype was counted ten times or more. The J gene is TRBJ2-2, the V gene TRBV4-2, with 7 bases fitting TRBD2. This CDR3 region has 16 residues. The V gene's germline CDR1 is LGHNA and CDR2 YNFKEQ. V lost 1 base, J lost 4 bases, and 6 bases stayed unmatched. CDR3 nucleotide sequence: TGTGCCAGCAGCCAAGTCGCAGGCGGGAGCACCGGGGAGCTGTTTTTT. This encodes CASSQVAGGSTGELFF.

V is TRBV5-6 and J is TRBJ2-7; perhaps TRBD1 as D (5 bases). Germline values: CDR1 SGHDT, CDR2 YYEEEE. V was clipped by 4 bases and J by 3 bases, with 8 bases between them. CDR3 length equals 12 residues. DNA of the CDR3: TGTGCCAGCAGCCAAGGGGTCTACGAGCAGTACTTC. Translating gives CASSQGVYEQYF.

This clonotype has more than one count but fewer than ten. V and J are TRBV12-3 or TRBV12-4 and TRBJ2-7; D remains unclear. The V end was cut by 2 bases, the J end by 4 bases, with 6 bases between. CDR3 size: 12 residues. Here the CDR3 reads CASSLFGYEQYF. In DNA form, the CDR3 reads TGTGCCAGCAGTTTATTTGGGTACGAGCAGTACTTC.

This clonotype was recorded at least ten times. The chain combines TRBV7-9 with TRBJ1-2; D may be TRBD1 (6 bases). CDR1 is SEHNR, CDR2 FQNEAQ, per germline (reference sequence). V was cut by 4 bases and J by 6 bases, with 18 bases left in between. The CDR3 is made up of 15 amino acids. DNA for the CDR3: TGTGCCAGCAGCTGGAACCGGGACAAAGTAAATGGCTACACCTTC. Translation gives CASSWNRDKVNGYTF.

This clonotype was recorded a few times. The J gene is TRBJ2-7, the V gene TRBV12-5; perhaps TRBD2 as D (6 bases). This CDR3 is built from 12 residues. Trimming removed 8 bases from V and 4 bases from J, with 12 bases in between. The V gene's germline CDR1 is LGHNT and CDR2 FRNRAP. The CDR3 nucleotides are TGTGCTAGTCATGGCGGGATTTACGAGCAGTACTTC. The encoded protein is CASHGGIYEQYF.